Sequencing of this T cell receptor beta chain was carried out in a study of siplizumab effects on memory and regulatory T cells. Study-wide findings and caveats: Contribution to the alloresponse seemed major for naive T cells, which also seemed more diverse than memory cells. Researchers could map only a minor fraction of alloreactive clones to unstimulated subsets.

The protocol was immunoSEQ multiplex PCR, while the TCRdb copy is restricted to in-frame clones and leaves out a portion. The sample lists 100,000 to 120,000 clones; 90% to 95% were seen once. Germline loops: CDR1 GTSNPN, CDR2 SVGIG (reference sequence). There are 15 residues in the CDR3. Trimming left V 0 bases short and J 1 base short, with 12 bases between. As to this clone: Its cognate antigen is unknown.

Material: CD4+ T cells sorted from blood. The genes are TRBV30 and TRBJ1-1, with a weak D call TRBD1 (5 bases). This TCR came from a human donor in good health. CDR3 in DNA: TGTGCCTGGAGTGTACTCGGGACCTGGAACACTGAAGCTTTCTTT. This gives the protein CAWSVLGTWNTEAFF.